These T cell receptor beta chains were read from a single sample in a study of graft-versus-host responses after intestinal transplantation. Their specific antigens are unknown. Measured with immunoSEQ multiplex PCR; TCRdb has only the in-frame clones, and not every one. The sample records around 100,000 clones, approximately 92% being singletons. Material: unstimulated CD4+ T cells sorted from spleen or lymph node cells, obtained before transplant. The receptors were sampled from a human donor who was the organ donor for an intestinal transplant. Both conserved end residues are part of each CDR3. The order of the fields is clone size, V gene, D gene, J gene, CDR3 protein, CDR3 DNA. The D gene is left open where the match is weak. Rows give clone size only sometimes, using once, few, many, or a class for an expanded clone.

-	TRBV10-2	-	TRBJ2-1	CASRASASYNEQFF	TGCGCCAGCAGGGCTAGCGCCTCCTACAATGAGCAGTTCTTC
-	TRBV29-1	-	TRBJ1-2	CSVEDQGKKGYTF	TGCAGCGTTGAAGATCAAGGGAAGAAAGGCTACACCTTC
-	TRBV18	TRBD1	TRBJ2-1	CASSPQLFLTGGGSYNEQFF	TGTGCCAGCTCACCCCAACTCTTCCTGACAGGGGGCGGCTCCTACAATGAGCAGTTCTTC
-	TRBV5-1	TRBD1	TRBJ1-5	CASSLVPGGAGQPQHF	TGCGCCAGCAGCTTGGTTCCAGGGGGGGCGGGACAGCCCCAGCATTTT
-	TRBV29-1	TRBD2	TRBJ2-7	CSGTGTRQPPGQYF	TGCAGCGGAACCGGGACTAGACAACCCCCCGGGCAGTACTTC
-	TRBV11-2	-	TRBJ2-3	CASSYRDSTDTQYF	TGTGCCAGCAGCTATCGGGACAGCACAGATACGCAGTATTTT
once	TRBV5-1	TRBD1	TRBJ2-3	CASSPLTGGLTDTQYF	TGCGCCAGCAGCCCTCTGACAGGGGGCCTCACAGATACGCAGTATTTT
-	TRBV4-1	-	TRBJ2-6	CASSQDSPGANVLTF	TGCGCCAGCAGCCAAGATAGCCCCGGGGCCAACGTCCTGACTTTC
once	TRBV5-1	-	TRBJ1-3	CASSLQPGSSGNTIYF	TGCGCCAGCAGCTTGCAGCCAGGGAGCTCTGGAAACACCATATATTTT
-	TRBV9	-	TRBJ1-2	CASSVDMQGGYTF	TGTGCCAGCAGCGTAGATATGCAGGGTGGCTACACCTTC
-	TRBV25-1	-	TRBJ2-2	CASSEGVAGRYTGELFF	TGTGCCAGCAGTGAAGGTGTCGCGGGGCGGTACACCGGGGAGCTGTTTTTT
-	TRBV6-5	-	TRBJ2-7	CASRRTLYEQYF	TGTGCCAGCAGACGGACACTCTACGAGCAGTACTTC
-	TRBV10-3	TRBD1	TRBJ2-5	CAISEPIYGTGGRETQYF	TGTGCCATCAGTGAACCGATCTACGGGACAGGGGGCCGAGAGACCCAGTACTTC
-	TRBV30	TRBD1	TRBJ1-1	CAWRYRGQRTEAFF	TGTGCCTGGAGGTACAGGGGGCAGCGAACTGAAGCTTTCTTT
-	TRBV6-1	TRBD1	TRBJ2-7	CASSGGQALGYEQYF	TGTGCCAGCAGTGGGGGACAGGCCTTAGGGTACGAGCAGTACTTC
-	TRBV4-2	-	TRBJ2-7	CASSQEPDTSYEQYF	TGTGCCAGCAGCCAAGAGCCGGATACCTCCTACGAGCAGTACTTC
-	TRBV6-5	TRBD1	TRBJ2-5	CASSSGTGIRQETQYF	TGTGCCAGCAGTTCCGGGACAGGGATAAGGCAAGAGACCCAGTACTTC
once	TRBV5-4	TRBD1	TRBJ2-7	CASSLIGDRVGEQYF	TGTGCCAGCAGCTTGATTGGGGACAGGGTCGGCGAGCAGTACTTC
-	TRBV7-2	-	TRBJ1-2	CASSSNYGYTF	TGTGCCAGCAGCTCGAACTATGGCTACACCTTC
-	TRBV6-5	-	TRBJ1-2	CASMRALGYGYTF	TGTGCCAGCATGAGGGCCCTAGGGTATGGCTACACCTTC
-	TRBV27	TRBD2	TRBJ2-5	CASSPLAGVRETQYF	TGTGCCAGCAGTCCGCTAGCGGGAGTGCGGGAGACCCAGTACTTC
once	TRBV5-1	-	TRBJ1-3	CASSLVGHQVSGNTIYF	TGCGCCAGCAGCTTGGTAGGTCACCAAGTCTCTGGAAACACCATATATTTT
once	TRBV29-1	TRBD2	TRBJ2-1	CSVEEHGGYNEQFF	TGCAGCGTTGAAGAGCACGGGGGGTACAATGAGCAGTTCTTC
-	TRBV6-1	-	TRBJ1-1	CASTRGGTEAFF	TGTGCCAGCACAAGGGGAGGCACTGAAGCTTTCTTT